These T cell receptor beta chains were read from a single sample in a study of vaccination and CD4 T cells after COVID-19. TCRdb re-called the PCR reads through MiXCR, storing one row per CDR3 protein. Of about 14,000 distinct CDR3 sequences listed, about 47% are singletons. No cognate antigen is known for these TCRs. Sequenced: CD4+ T cells from blood, cultured in vitro. These TCRs come from a human donor who had recovered from COVID-19. Each CDR3 is given with its conserved first and last residue. A D gene is named only where the DNA matches it firmly. The listing skips clone size in some rows; elsewhere it reads once, few, many or a size class.

clone_size: NA
v_call: TRBV20-1
d_call: NA
cdr3_length: 11
j_call: TRBJ1-2
cdr3_aa: CSASFGVGYTF
cdr3_nt: TGCAGTGCTAGTTTTGGGGTCGGCTACACCTTC

clone_size: few
v_call: TRBV6-2/TRBV6-3
d_call: NA
cdr3_length: 17
j_call: TRBJ2-2
cdr3_aa: CASSRVPGFANTGELFF
cdr3_nt: TGTGCCAGCAGCCGCGTCCCAGGGTTCGCGAACACCGGGGAGCTGTTTTTT

clone_size: NA
v_call: TRBV5-6
d_call: NA
cdr3_length: 15
j_call: TRBJ1-1
cdr3_aa: CASSPQPVMNTEAFF
cdr3_nt: TGTGCCAGCAGCCCCCAGCCCGTTATGAACACTGAAGCTTTCTTT

clone_size: NA
v_call: TRBV12-3/TRBV12-4
d_call: NA
cdr3_length: 11
j_call: TRBJ2-5
cdr3_aa: CASSSRDSQYF
cdr3_nt: TGTGCCAGCAGTTCTCGGGACTCCCAGTACTTC

clone_size: NA
v_call: TRBV10-3
d_call: TRBD1
cdr3_length: 15
j_call: TRBJ2-2
cdr3_aa: CAISGGTGYTGELFF
cdr3_nt: TGTGCCATCAGTGGGGGGACAGGGTACACCGGGGAGCTGTTTTTT

clone_size: once
v_call: TRBV5-4
d_call: TRBD1
cdr3_length: 15
j_call: TRBJ1-2
cdr3_aa: CASSADRSTFYGYTF
cdr3_nt: TGTGCCAGCAGCGCGGACAGGAGCACCTTCTATGGCTACACCTTC

clone_size: once
v_call: TRBV30
d_call: TRBD1
cdr3_length: 15
j_call: TRBJ1-5
cdr3_aa: CAWSVDGTGHQPQHF
cdr3_nt: TGTGCCTGGAGTGTAGACGGGACAGGCCATCAGCCCCAGCATTTT

clone_size: NA
v_call: TRBV20-1
d_call: TRBD2
cdr3_length: 14
j_call: TRBJ2-7
cdr3_aa: CSATGLAGSIEQYF
cdr3_nt: TGCAGTGCCACGGGACTAGCGGGATCTATCGAGCAGTACTTC

clone_size: NA
v_call: TRBV5-1
d_call: TRBD1
cdr3_length: 16
j_call: TRBJ1-1
cdr3_aa: CASSLGQGLWNTEAFF
cdr3_nt: TGCGCCAGCAGCTTGGGACAGGGTTTATGGAACACTGAAGCTTTCTTT

clone_size: NA
v_call: TRBV23-1
d_call: NA
cdr3_length: 14
j_call: TRBJ1-2
cdr3_aa: CASSQSERVYGYTF
cdr3_nt: TGCGCCAGCAGTCAATCAGAAAGGGTCTATGGCTACACCTTC

clone_size: few
v_call: TRBV4-1
d_call: TRBD1
cdr3_length: 15
j_call: TRBJ2-7
cdr3_aa: CASSQVGQVPRWQYF
cdr3_nt: TGCGCCAGCAGCCAAGTGGGACAGGTCCCCAGATGGCAGTACTTC

clone_size: few
v_call: TRBV2
d_call: NA
cdr3_length: 15
j_call: TRBJ1-5
cdr3_aa: CASSAYRGVGQPQHF
cdr3_nt: TGTGCCAGCAGTGCCTACCGGGGTGTCGGGCAGCCCCAGCATTTT

clone_size: NA
v_call: TRBV5-8
d_call: NA
cdr3_length: 16
j_call: TRBJ2-3
cdr3_aa: CASSLGSSATTDTQYF
cdr3_nt: TGTGCCAGCAGCTTGGGCTCTAGCGCTACCACAGATACGCAGTATTTT

clone_size: once
v_call: TRBV7-9
d_call: TRBD1
cdr3_length: 16
j_call: TRBJ1-5
cdr3_aa: CASSLGDVRTGVPQHF
cdr3_nt: TGTGCCAGCAGCTTGGGGGACGTCCGGACAGGGGTGCCCCAGCATTTT

clone_size: few
v_call: TRBV6-1
d_call: NA
cdr3_length: 11
j_call: TRBJ1-1
cdr3_aa: CASSDPPSAFF
cdr3_nt: TGTGCCAGCAGTGACCCCCCCTCCGCTTTCTTT

clone_size: NA
v_call: TRBV18
d_call: NA
cdr3_length: 15
j_call: TRBJ2-2
cdr3_aa: CASSPRQKNTGELFF
cdr3_nt: TGTGCCAGCTCACCCCGACAGAAGAACACCGGGGAGCTGTTTTTT

clone_size: NA
v_call: TRBV24-1
d_call: NA
cdr3_length: 17
j_call: TRBJ2-3
cdr3_aa: CATSDSGLGGITDTQYF
cdr3_nt: TGTGCCACCAGTGATTCAGGGCTCGGCGGGATCACAGATACGCAGTATTTT

clone_size: NA
v_call: TRBV20-1
d_call: TRBD1
cdr3_length: 16
j_call: TRBJ2-3
cdr3_aa: CSARAERTGLTDTQYF
cdr3_nt: TGCAGTGCTAGAGCGGAGAGGACAGGATTAACGGATACGCAGTATTTT

clone_size: NA
v_call: TRBV7-2
d_call: NA
cdr3_length: 12
j_call: TRBJ2-7
cdr3_aa: CASSLEPYEQYF
cdr3_nt: TGTGCCAGCAGCTTAGAACCCTACGAGCAGTACTTC

clone_size: NA
v_call: TRBV2
d_call: NA
cdr3_length: 13
j_call: TRBJ2-3
cdr3_aa: CAGGQLLTDTQYF
cdr3_nt: TGTGCCGGAGGACAGCTCCTCACAGATACGCAGTATTTT

clone_size: NA
v_call: TRBV28
d_call: NA
cdr3_length: 12
j_call: TRBJ2-1
cdr3_aa: CASSLWGNEQFF
cdr3_nt: TGTGCCAGCAGTTTATGGGGGAATGAGCAGTTCTTC

clone_size: NA
v_call: TRBV30
d_call: NA
cdr3_length: 17
j_call: TRBJ1-6
cdr3_aa: CAWSRQGGRGGNSPLHF
cdr3_nt: TGTGCCTGGAGTCGCCAGGGAGGAAGAGGAGGGAATTCACCCCTCCACTTT

clone_size: once
v_call: TRBV20-1
d_call: NA
cdr3_length: 12
j_call: TRBJ1-5
cdr3_aa: CSASGGGQPQHF
cdr3_nt: TGCAGTGCTAGTGGGGGCGGTCAGCCCCAGCATTTT

clone_size: NA
v_call: TRBV5-6
d_call: NA
cdr3_length: 13
j_call: TRBJ2-7
cdr3_aa: CASRAIQGYEQYF
cdr3_nt: TGTGCCAGCAGGGCCATACAGGGATACGAGCAGTACTTC

clone_size: NA
v_call: TRBV18
d_call: TRBD1
cdr3_length: 13
j_call: TRBJ1-2
cdr3_aa: CASSHQGQGGYTF
cdr3_nt: TGTGCCAGCTCTCACCAGGGACAGGGTGGCTACACCTTC

clone_size: once
v_call: TRBV12-3/TRBV12-4
d_call: TRBD1
cdr3_length: 15
j_call: TRBJ1-5
cdr3_aa: CASSSSLQGGQPQHF
cdr3_nt: TGTGCCAGCAGTTCTTCTCTACAAGGGGGCCAGCCCCAGCATTTT

clone_size: NA
v_call: TRBV2
d_call: NA
cdr3_length: 14
j_call: TRBJ2-5
cdr3_aa: CASSEALSGETQYF
cdr3_nt: TGTGCCAGCAGTGAAGCGCTTAGTGGGGAGACCCAGTACTTC

clone_size: few
v_call: TRBV27
d_call: NA
cdr3_length: 10
j_call: TRBJ2-7
cdr3_aa: CASGTYEQYF
cdr3_nt: TGTGCCAGCGGAACCTACGAGCAGTACTTC

clone_size: few
v_call: TRBV20-1
d_call: NA
cdr3_length: 13
j_call: TRBJ1-5
cdr3_aa: CSASFRLHQPQHF
cdr3_nt: TGCAGTGCTAGTTTCAGGTTGCATCAGCCCCAGCATTTT

clone_size: few
v_call: TRBV6-2/TRBV6-3
d_call: TRBD1
cdr3_length: 14
j_call: TRBJ2-7
cdr3_aa: CASSRQGTSYEQYF
cdr3_nt: TGTGCCAGCAGTCGACAGGGGACTTCCTACGAGCAGTACTTC

clone_size: few
v_call: TRBV24-1
d_call: NA
cdr3_length: 12
j_call: TRBJ2-2
cdr3_aa: CATSDFPGELFF
cdr3_nt: TGTGCCACCAGTGATTTTCCCGGGGAGCTGTTTTTT

clone_size: NA
v_call: TRBV28
d_call: NA
cdr3_length: 15
j_call: TRBJ2-7
cdr3_aa: CASTLMGSSPYEQYF
cdr3_nt: TGTGCCAGCACCCTAATGGGATCATCCCCCTACGAGCAGTACTTC

clone_size: NA
v_call: TRBV24-1
d_call: TRBD1
cdr3_length: 17
j_call: TRBJ2-2
cdr3_aa: CATSDLPGQLGAGELFF
cdr3_nt: TGTGCCACCAGTGATTTGCCGGGACAGTTAGGAGCCGGGGAGCTGTTTTTT

clone_size: NA
v_call: TRBV20-1
d_call: TRBD1
cdr3_length: 14
j_call: TRBJ2-1
cdr3_aa: CSAPDRGVYNEQFF
cdr3_nt: TGCAGTGCTCCGGACAGGGGGGTCTACAATGAGCAGTTCTTC

clone_size: NA
v_call: TRBV20-1
d_call: TRBD2
cdr3_length: 19
j_call: TRBJ2-3
cdr3_aa: CSARRYISGSLTLRDTQYF
cdr3_nt: TGCAGTGCTCGTCGCTACATTAGCGGGAGTCTCACACTGAGGGATACGCAGTATTTT

clone_size: NA
v_call: TRBV2
d_call: TRBD1
cdr3_length: 16
j_call: TRBJ1-3
cdr3_aa: CASSEGQGSSGNTIYF
cdr3_nt: TGTGCCAGCAGTGAGGGACAGGGGAGCTCTGGAAACACCATATATTTT

clone_size: few
v_call: TRBV19
d_call: NA
cdr3_length: 14
j_call: TRBJ2-2
cdr3_aa: CASSIRTNTGELFF
cdr3_nt: TGTGCCAGTAGCATACGAACGAACACCGGGGAGCTGTTTTTT

clone_size: medium-sized
v_call: TRBV20-1
d_call: NA
cdr3_length: 12
j_call: TRBJ1-2
cdr3_aa: CSARKGSYGYTF
cdr3_nt: TGCAGTGCTAGAAAGGGGAGTTATGGCTACACCTTC

clone_size: few
v_call: TRBV15
d_call: NA
cdr3_length: 13
j_call: TRBJ2-2
cdr3_aa: CATSREYNRELFF
cdr3_nt: TGTGCCACCAGCAGAGAATACAACCGGGAGCTGTTTTTT

clone_size: NA
v_call: TRBV18
d_call: NA
cdr3_length: 15
j_call: TRBJ1-1
cdr3_aa: CASSPVGWRDTEAFF
cdr3_nt: TGTGCCAGCTCACCGGTAGGGTGGAGGGACACTGAAGCTTTCTTT

clone_size: NA
v_call: TRBV5-1
d_call: NA
cdr3_length: 15
j_call: TRBJ1-1
cdr3_aa: CASSLGVGGPTEAFF
cdr3_nt: TGCGCCAGCAGCTTGGGTGTTGGGGGACCCACTGAAGCTTTCTTT

clone_size: NA
v_call: TRBV28
d_call: NA
cdr3_length: 13
j_call: TRBJ2-3
cdr3_aa: CASSLAGIDTQYF
cdr3_nt: TGTGCCAGCAGTTTGGCAGGGATAGATACGCAGTATTTT

clone_size: NA
v_call: TRBV7-2
d_call: NA
cdr3_length: 13
j_call: TRBJ2-2
cdr3_aa: CASRGTRGGELFF
cdr3_nt: TGTGCCAGCCGTGGGACGCGGGGCGGGGAGCTGTTTTTT

clone_size: NA
v_call: TRBV7-2
d_call: NA
cdr3_length: 16
j_call: TRBJ2-5
cdr3_aa: CASSSRRLGARETQYF
cdr3_nt: TGTGCCAGCAGCTCCAGGAGATTGGGGGCGCGGGAGACCCAGTACTTC

clone_size: few
v_call: TRBV7-3
d_call: NA
cdr3_length: 14
j_call: TRBJ2-3
cdr3_aa: CASSSGILPDTQYF
cdr3_nt: TGTGCCAGCAGCTCAGGGATCCTTCCAGATACGCAGTATTTT

clone_size: few
v_call: TRBV20-1
d_call: TRBD1
cdr3_length: 13
j_call: TRBJ1-1
cdr3_aa: CSAAGTGEAEAFF
cdr3_nt: TGCAGTGCTGCCGGGACAGGGGAAGCTGAAGCTTTCTTT

clone_size: NA
v_call: TRBV21-1
d_call: NA
cdr3_length: 13
j_call: TRBJ1-5
cdr3_aa: CASSKGGNQPQHF
cdr3_nt: TGTGCCAGCAGCAAAGGGGGCAATCAGCCCCAGCATTTT

clone_size: NA
v_call: TRBV20-1
d_call: NA
cdr3_length: 17
j_call: TRBJ2-6
cdr3_aa: CSATTGTLDSGANVLTF
cdr3_nt: TGCAGTGCTACTACCGGGACTCTCGACTCTGGGGCCAACGTCCTGACTTTC

clone_size: NA
v_call: TRBV28
d_call: TRBD2
cdr3_length: 15
j_call: TRBJ2-3
cdr3_aa: CASKKVAGITDTQYF
cdr3_nt: TGTGCCAGCAAGAAAGTAGCGGGAATTACAGATACGCAGTATTTT

clone_size: large
v_call: TRBV19
d_call: TRBD1
cdr3_length: 15
j_call: TRBJ1-5
cdr3_aa: CASSGRDRLQRPQHF
cdr3_nt: TGTGCCAGTAGTGGCCGGGACAGATTACAGCGGCCCCAGCATTTT

clone_size: NA
v_call: TRBV5-1
d_call: NA
cdr3_length: 14
j_call: TRBJ2-7
cdr3_aa: CASSREGQTYEQYF
cdr3_nt: TGCGCCAGCAGCCGGGAAGGACAAACCTACGAGCAGTACTTC

clone_size: NA
v_call: TRBV28
d_call: NA
cdr3_length: 13
j_call: TRBJ2-5
cdr3_aa: CASTSSGYETQYF
cdr3_nt: TGTGCCAGCACTTCTTCGGGTTATGAGACCCAGTACTTC

clone_size: NA
v_call: TRBV6-1
d_call: TRBD2
cdr3_length: 15
j_call: TRBJ2-5
cdr3_aa: CASSESLAGVETQYF
cdr3_nt: TGTGCCAGCAGTGAATCACTAGCGGGAGTGGAGACCCAGTACTTC

clone_size: NA
v_call: TRBV11-3
d_call: NA
cdr3_length: 15
j_call: TRBJ2-5
cdr3_aa: CASSLGGQTQETQYF
cdr3_nt: TGTGCCAGCAGCTTAGGGGGCCAGACCCAAGAGACCCAGTACTTC

clone_size: NA
v_call: TRBV20-1
d_call: TRBD1
cdr3_length: 15
j_call: TRBJ2-1
cdr3_aa: CSAETGTANYNEQFF
cdr3_nt: TGCAGTGCTGAAACCGGGACAGCGAACTACAATGAGCAGTTCTTC

clone_size: NA
v_call: TRBV2
d_call: NA
cdr3_length: 13
j_call: TRBJ2-5
cdr3_aa: CATHPTGQETQYF
cdr3_nt: TGTGCCACTCACCCTACTGGGCAAGAGACCCAGTACTTC

clone_size: NA
v_call: TRBV29-1
d_call: TRBD2
cdr3_length: 13
j_call: TRBJ2-3
cdr3_aa: CSVRTSGADTQYF
cdr3_nt: TGCAGCGTTCGGACTAGCGGTGCAGATACGCAGTATTTT

clone_size: NA
v_call: TRBV20-1
d_call: NA
cdr3_length: 13
j_call: TRBJ2-5
cdr3_aa: CSVITEGLETQYF
cdr3_nt: TGCAGTGTTATAACGGAGGGGCTAGAGACCCAGTACTTC

clone_size: few
v_call: TRBV7-7
d_call: NA
cdr3_length: 15
j_call: TRBJ2-5
cdr3_aa: CASSPFGREAETQYF
cdr3_nt: TGTGCTAGCAGCCCCTTCGGTAGGGAGGCCGAGACCCAGTACTTC